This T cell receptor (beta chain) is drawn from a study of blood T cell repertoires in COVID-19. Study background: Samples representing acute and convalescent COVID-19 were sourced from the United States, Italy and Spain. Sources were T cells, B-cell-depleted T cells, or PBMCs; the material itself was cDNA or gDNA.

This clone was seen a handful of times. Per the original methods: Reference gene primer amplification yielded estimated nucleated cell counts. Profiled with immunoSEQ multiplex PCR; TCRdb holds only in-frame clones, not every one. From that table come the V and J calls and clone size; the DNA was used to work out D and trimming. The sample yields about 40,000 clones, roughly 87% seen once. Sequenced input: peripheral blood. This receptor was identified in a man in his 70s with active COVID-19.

The CDR3 reads CASSTSGSGNTIYF. The CDR3 nucleotides read TGCGCCAGCTCCACATCAGGGTCTGGAAACACCATATATTTT. The chain uses TRBV10-1 and TRBJ1-3, with TRBD1 as a possible D gene (5 bases). This CDR3 region has 14 residues. The ends were cut back, 8 bases at V and 1 base at J, with 12 bases in the middle. Germline V gene data show CDR1 as WNHNN and CDR2 as SYGVQD (reference sequence).